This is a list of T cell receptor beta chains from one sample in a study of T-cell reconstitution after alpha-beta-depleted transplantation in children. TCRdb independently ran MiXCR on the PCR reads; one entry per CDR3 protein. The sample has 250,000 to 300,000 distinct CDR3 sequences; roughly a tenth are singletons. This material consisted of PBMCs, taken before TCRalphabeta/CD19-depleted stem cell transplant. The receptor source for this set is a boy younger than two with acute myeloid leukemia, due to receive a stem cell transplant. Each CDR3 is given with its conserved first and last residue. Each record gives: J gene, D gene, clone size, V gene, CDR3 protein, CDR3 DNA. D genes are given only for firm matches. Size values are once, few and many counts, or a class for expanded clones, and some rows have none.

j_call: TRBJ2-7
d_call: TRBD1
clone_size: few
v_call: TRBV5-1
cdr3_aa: CASSGGQLDYEQYF
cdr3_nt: TGCGCCAGCAGCGGGGGACAGCTTGATTACGAGCAGTACTTC

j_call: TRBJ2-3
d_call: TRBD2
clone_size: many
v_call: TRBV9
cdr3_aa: CASSGTSGSRDTQYF
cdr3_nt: TGTGCCAGCAGCGGGACTAGCGGGAGTCGTGATACGCAGTATTTT

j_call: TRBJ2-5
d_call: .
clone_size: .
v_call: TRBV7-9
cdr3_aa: CASRPPGHPSESQYF
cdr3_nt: TGTGCCAGCAGACCCCCGGGACACCCATCGGAGTCCCAGTACTTC

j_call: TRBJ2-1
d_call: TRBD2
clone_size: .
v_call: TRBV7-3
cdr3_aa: CAMSFVTGGRHEQFF
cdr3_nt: TGTGCCATGAGCTTCGTGACGGGGGGTAGACATGAGCAGTTCTTC

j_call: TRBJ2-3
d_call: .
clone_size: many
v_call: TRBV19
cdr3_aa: CASSRRGPSSTDTQYF
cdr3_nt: TGTGCCAGTAGTCGTCGGGGGCCCTCTAGCACAGATACGCAGTATTTT

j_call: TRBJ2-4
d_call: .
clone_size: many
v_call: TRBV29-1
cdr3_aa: CSVEELAKNIQYF
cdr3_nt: TGCAGTGTCGAAGAACTAGCCAAAAACATTCAGTACTTC

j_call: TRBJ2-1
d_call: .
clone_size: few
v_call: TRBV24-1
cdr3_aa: CATSDGGGSYNEQFF
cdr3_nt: TGTGCCACCAGTGATGGGGGCGGCAGCTACAATGAGCAGTTCTTC

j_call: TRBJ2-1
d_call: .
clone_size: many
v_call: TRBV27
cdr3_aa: CASVSRTVPSSYNEQFF
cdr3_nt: TGTGCCAGTGTGAGTAGGACGGTCCCGAGCTCCTACAATGAGCAGTTCTTC

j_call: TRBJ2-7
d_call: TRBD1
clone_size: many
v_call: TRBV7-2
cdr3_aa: CASSRTGGSRSSYEQYF
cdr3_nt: TGTGCCAGCAGCCGGACAGGGGGTTCCCGGAGCTCCTACGAGCAGTACTTC

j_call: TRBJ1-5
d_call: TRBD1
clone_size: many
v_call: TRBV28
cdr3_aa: CASSPRTGLSNQPQHF
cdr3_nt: TGTGCCAGCAGTCCTAGGACAGGCCTTAGCAATCAGCCCCAGCATTTT

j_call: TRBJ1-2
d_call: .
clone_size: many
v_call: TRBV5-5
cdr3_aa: CASSLGLYLYGYTF
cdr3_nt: TGTGCCAGCAGCTTGGGACTTTACCTCTATGGCTACACCTTC

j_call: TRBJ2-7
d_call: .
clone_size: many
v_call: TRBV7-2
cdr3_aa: CASSIGQMLYEQYF
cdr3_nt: TGTGCCAGCAGCATAGGCCAGATGCTCTACGAGCAGTACTTC

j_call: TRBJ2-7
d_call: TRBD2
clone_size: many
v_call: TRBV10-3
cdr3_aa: CAISDPSGGSSYEQYF
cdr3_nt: TGTGCCATCAGTGACCCTAGCGGGGGGAGCTCCTACGAGCAGTACTTC

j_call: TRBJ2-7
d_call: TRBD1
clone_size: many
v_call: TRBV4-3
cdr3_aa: CASSQEYRGSYEQYF
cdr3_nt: TGCGCCAGCAGCCAAGAGTACAGGGGATCCTACGAGCAGTACTTC

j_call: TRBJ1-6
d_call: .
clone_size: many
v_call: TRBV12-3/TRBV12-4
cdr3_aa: CASSPQGGRNSPLHF
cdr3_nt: TGTGCCAGCAGTCCACAGGGAGGGAGAAATTCACCCCTCCACTTT

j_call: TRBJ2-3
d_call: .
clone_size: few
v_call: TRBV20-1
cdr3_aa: CSANTAGVTDTQYF
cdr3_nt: TGCAGTGCTAATACAGCAGGGGTTACAGATACGCAGTATTTT

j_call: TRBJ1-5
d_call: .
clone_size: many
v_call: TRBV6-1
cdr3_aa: CASSEHPEGYQPQHF
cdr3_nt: TGTGCCAGCAGTGAACATCCGGAAGGGTATCAGCCCCAGCATTTT

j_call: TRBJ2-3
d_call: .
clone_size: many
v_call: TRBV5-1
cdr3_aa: CASSFDSTQYF
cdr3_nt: TGCGCCAGCAGCTTCGACTCTACGCAGTATTTT

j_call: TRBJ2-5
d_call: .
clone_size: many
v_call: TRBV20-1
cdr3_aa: CSANHQETQYF
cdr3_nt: TGCAGTGCTAACCACCAAGAGACCCAGTACTTC

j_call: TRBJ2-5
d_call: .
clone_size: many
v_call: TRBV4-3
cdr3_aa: CASSLTIGDQETQYF
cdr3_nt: TGCGCCAGCAGCCTTACGATTGGGGATCAAGAGACCCAGTACTTC

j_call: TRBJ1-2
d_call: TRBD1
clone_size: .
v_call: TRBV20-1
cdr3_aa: CSARERTGETAGYTF
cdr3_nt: TGCAGTGCTAGAGAGCGGACAGGGGAAACCGCTGGCTACACCTTC

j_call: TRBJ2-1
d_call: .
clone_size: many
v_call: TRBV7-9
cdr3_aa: CASSLVQGGRSEQFF
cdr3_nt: TGTGCCAGCAGCTTAGTTCAAGGGGGGCGAAGTGAGCAGTTCTTC

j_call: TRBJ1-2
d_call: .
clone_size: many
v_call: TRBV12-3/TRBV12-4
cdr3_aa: CASSLHNYGYTF
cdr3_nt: TGTGCCAGCAGTTTACATAACTATGGCTACACCTTC

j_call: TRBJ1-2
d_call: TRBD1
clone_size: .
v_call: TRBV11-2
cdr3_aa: CASSLSAGQVLGYGYTF
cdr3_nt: TGTGCCAGCAGCTTGTCTGCTGGACAGGTCTTGGGCTATGGCTACACCTTC

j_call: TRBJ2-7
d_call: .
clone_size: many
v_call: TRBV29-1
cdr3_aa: CSVEGVGQYEQYF
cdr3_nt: TGCAGCGTTGAAGGTGTGGGGCAGTACGAGCAGTACTTC

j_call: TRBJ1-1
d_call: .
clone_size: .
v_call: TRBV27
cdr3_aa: CASRGRGDSNTEAFF
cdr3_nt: TGTGCCAGCAGGGGTAGAGGCGACTCGAACACTGAAGCTTTCTTT

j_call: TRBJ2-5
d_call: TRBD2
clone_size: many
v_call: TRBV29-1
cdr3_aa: CSVDLRAGGRPTQYF
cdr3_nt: TGCAGCGTTGACCTACGCGCGGGAGGCCGCCCGACCCAGTACTTC

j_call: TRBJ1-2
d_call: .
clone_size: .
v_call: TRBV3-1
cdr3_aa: CASSQGAGTGDGYTF
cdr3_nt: TGTGCCAGCAGCCAAGGAGCAGGAACGGGTGATGGCTACACCTTC

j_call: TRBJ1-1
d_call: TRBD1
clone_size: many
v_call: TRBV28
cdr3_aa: CASRTRQGATEAFF
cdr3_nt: TGTGCCAGCAGGACCCGACAGGGTGCCACTGAAGCTTTCTTT

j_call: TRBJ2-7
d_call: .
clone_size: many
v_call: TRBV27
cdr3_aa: CASGPGLEQYF
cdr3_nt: TGTGCCAGCGGGCCGGGGCTTGAGCAGTACTTC

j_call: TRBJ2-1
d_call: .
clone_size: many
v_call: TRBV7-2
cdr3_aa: CASSLETRSYNEQFF
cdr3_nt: TGTGCCAGCAGCTTAGAGACCCGCTCCTACAATGAGCAGTTCTTC

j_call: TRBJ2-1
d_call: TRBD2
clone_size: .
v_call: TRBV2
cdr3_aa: CASRVAGDPTYEQFF
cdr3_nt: TGTGCCAGCAGAGTTGCGGGAGATCCCACATATGAGCAGTTCTTC

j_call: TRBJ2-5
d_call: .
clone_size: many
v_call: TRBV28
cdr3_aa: CASSSTSGIEETQYF
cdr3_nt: TGTGCCAGCAGTTCCACCAGCGGAATAGAAGAGACCCAGTACTTC

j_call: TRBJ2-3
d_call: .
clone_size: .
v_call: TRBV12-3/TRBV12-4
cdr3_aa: CASTSGDTQYF
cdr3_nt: TGTGCCAGCACCTCGGGGGATACGCAGTATTTT

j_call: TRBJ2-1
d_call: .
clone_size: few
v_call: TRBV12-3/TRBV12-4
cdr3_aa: CASSLGQGEGNEQFF
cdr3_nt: TGTGCCAGCAGTTTAGGGCAGGGGGAGGGTAATGAGCAGTTCTTC

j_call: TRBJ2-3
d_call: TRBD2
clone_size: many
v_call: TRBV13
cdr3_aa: CASSLPGTSGTDTQYF
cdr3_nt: TGTGCCAGCAGCTTACCCGGGACTAGCGGCACAGATACGCAGTATTTT

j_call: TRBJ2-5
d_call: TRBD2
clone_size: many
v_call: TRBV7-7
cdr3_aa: CASSLGLAGSQETQYF
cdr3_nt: TGTGCCAGCAGCTTAGGACTAGCGGGGTCCCAAGAGACCCAGTACTTC

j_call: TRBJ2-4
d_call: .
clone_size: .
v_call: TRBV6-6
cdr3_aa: CASSSRVNIQYF
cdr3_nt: TGTGCCAGCAGTTCTAGGGTAAACATTCAGTACTTC

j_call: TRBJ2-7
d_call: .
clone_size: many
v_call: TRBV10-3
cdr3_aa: CAISEVLVSYEQYF
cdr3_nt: TGTGCCATCAGTGAGGTTCTTGTCTCCTACGAGCAGTACTTC

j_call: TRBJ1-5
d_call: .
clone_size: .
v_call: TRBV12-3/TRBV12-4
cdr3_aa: CASSSSEGEYSNQPQHF
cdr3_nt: TGTGCCAGCAGTTCCTCGGAGGGGGAGTATAGCAATCAGCCCCAGCATTTT

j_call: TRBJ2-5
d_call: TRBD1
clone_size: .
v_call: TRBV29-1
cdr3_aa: CSVMDRGWRMETQYF
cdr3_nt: TGCAGCGTTATGGACAGGGGGTGGAGGATGGAGACCCAGTACTTC

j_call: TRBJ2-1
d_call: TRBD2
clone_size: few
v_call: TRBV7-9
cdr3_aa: CASSPRLAGGQNEQFF
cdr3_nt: TGTGCCAGCAGCCCCCGACTAGCGGGAGGGCAGAATGAGCAGTTCTTC